This TCR beta chain is drawn from a study of Tregs in tolerant kidney transplant recipients. TCRdb's copy holds only in-frame clones and misses some; the assay was immunoSEQ multiplex PCR. This specimen shows roughly 50,000 clones; the ten leading clones hold approximately 0.81%. The material sequenced was CD4+ T cells from blood, taken before the transplant. This receptor was identified in a human donor who received a combined kidney and bone marrow transplant.

The DNA read from the CDR3 is TGCAGTGCTAGAGGGCCCACGAATGAG. The encoded protein is CSARGPTNE. The full-length CDR3 reads as CSARGPTNEQFF. The rearrangement joins TRBV20-1 to TRBJ2-1; D is undetermined. The read terminates 3 residues before the CDR3 end, so the remaining end is supplied by the germline J gene. The V end was cut by 1 base, the J end by 7 bases, with 8 bases between. Per germline, CDR1 DFQATT and CDR2 SNEGSKA (reference sequence). This CDR3 is 12 amino acids long.